One TCR beta chain is described in this entry. Its specificity is unknown. At one boundary the junction diverges from the germline segment, which might be a read error. Germline V gene sequence: CDR1 WNHNN, CDR2 SYGVQD (reference sequence). CDR3 length: 13 residues. This entry is derived from a study of T cells in Graves' hyperthyroidism and ophthalmopathy. General study findings and limits: Most thyroid clonotypes that were expanded above 0.001 also turned up in blood. Ophthalmopathy was model-predicted a median approximately 6.4 months pre-onset.

From RNA transcripts, TCR beta CDR3 regions were amplified. The HTBI primer set served for first-round RT-PCR of the TCR CDR3. Each CDR3 protein is one row after TCRdb ran MiXCR on the multiplex PCR reads. The table records around 350,000 distinct CDR3 sequences, more than 14% of them present only once. PBMCs were derived from 10 ml fresh peripheral blood. The material sequenced was blood. This clonotype originated in a woman in her thirties with Graves' ophthalmopathy. The chain recombines TRBV10-1 with TRBJ2-2; D is undetermined. The CDR3 coding sequence is TGCGCCAGCAGTGTAAAGAACGCCGGGGAGCTGTTTTTT. Encoded protein: CASSVKNAGELFF.